A single sample is the source of the 26 T cell receptor beta chains below, sequenced in a study of blood T cell repertoires in COVID-19. The protocol was immunoSEQ multiplex PCR, while the TCRdb copy is restricted to in-frame clones and leaves out a portion. Counted here are about 45,000 clones, about four fifths occurring once; the ten biggest clones make up around 15%. The specimen was peripheral blood. These receptors were taken from a human donor in a cohort sampled during active COVID-19.

The rearrangement links TRBV29-1 to TRBJ2-2, with D maybe TRBD1 (6 bases). The CDR3 length is 13 residues. Trimming took 5 bases from V and 6 from J, leaving 13 bases between them. Germline CDR1 SQVTM, CDR2 ANQGSEA. The CDR3 here is CSVSANRAGELFF. The CDR3 DNA reads TGCAGCGTTAGCGCCAACAGGGCCGGGGAGCTGTTTTTT.

The rearrangement links TRBV4-3 to TRBJ1-6; 8 nucleotides match TRBD1. The CDR3 spans 15 residues. CDR1 and CDR2 (germline): LGHNA, YSLEER. With V trimmed by 1 base and J by 4 bases, 0 bases remained unmatched. The CDR3 bases are TGCGCCAGCAGCCAAGGACAGGGGTATAATTCACCCCTCCACTTT. This encodes CASSQGQGYNSPLHF.

The chain employs TRBV28 and TRBJ1-2; D is undetermined. The CDR3 spans 12 residues. From germline, CDR1 is MDHEN and CDR2 SYDVKM. V was trimmed by 8 bases and J by 1 base, leaving 8 bases between them. CDR3 region: CASAASNYGYTF. CDR3 DNA sequence: TGTGCCAGCGCTGCCAGTAACTATGGCTACACCTTC.

The gene calls are TRBV10-3 and TRBJ2-1; 8 bases map to TRBD2. Germline V CDR1 and CDR2: ENHRY, SYGVKD. V lost 4 bases to trimming and J lost 4 bases; unmatched junction nucleotides: 3. This CDR3 region has 14 residues. The CDR3: CAISGLATYNEQFF. DNA of the CDR3: TGTGCCATCAGTGGACTAGCGACTTACAATGAGCAGTTCTTC.

The gene calls are TRBV4-2 and TRBJ2-7, with 7 positions matching TRBD2. V was clipped by 1 base and J by 3 bases; unmatched bases: 3. Germline V gives CDR1 LGHNA, CDR2 YNFKEQ. The CDR3 covers 14 residues. The CDR3 spells CASSQAPSGYEQYF. The CDR3 nucleotides read TGTGCCAGCAGCCAAGCTCCTAGCGGCTACGAGCAGTACTTC.

The genes are TRBV28 and TRBJ1-2; D might be TRBD1 (6 bases). V was shortened by 7 bases and J by 5 bases, with 14 bases between the two germline ends. Germline values: CDR1 MDHEN, CDR2 SYDVKM. This CDR3 has 13 residues. CDR3 sequence reads: CASTYRDIYGYTF. CDR3 DNA sequence: TGTGCCAGCACCTACCGGGACATATATGGCTACACCTTC.

The chain joins TRBV19 to TRBJ2-7, with TRBD1 matching 7 bases. This CDR3 comprises 13 residues. In germline, CDR1 is LNHDA, CDR2 SQIVND (reference sequence). Trimming cost V 5 bases and J 0 bases; bases outside gene matches: 1. The CDR3 DNA is TGTGCCAGTAGTCGACAGGGCTCCTACGAGCAGTACTTC. This translates into CASSRQGSYEQYF.

J is TRBJ2-5 and V is TRBV30; D remains unclear. This CDR3 has 14 amino acids. V lost 0 bases and J 1 base, leaving 9 bases between the germline ends. CDR1 and CDR2 from the germline V gene are GTSNPN and SVGIG (reference sequence). CDR3 DNA: TGTGCCTGGAGTGTAACCAGGTTCCAAGAGACCCAGTACTTC. This gives the protein CAWSVTRFQETQYF.

The rearrangement uses TRBV29-1 and TRBJ1-2, with 9 nucleotides matching TRBD1. The CDR3 is made up of 13 amino acids. V lost 4 bases and J lost 4; bases outside the gene matches: 4. CDR1 SQVTM and CDR2 ANQGSEA come from the germline V gene. The CDR3 DNA sequence: TGCAGCGTTGGGACAGGGGAGGGCTATGGCTACACCTTC. Protein: CSVGTGEGYGYTF. Based on the CDR3 plus reference TRBV29-1 and TRBJ1-2, the full variable domain is SAVISQKPSRDICQRGTSLTIQCQVDSQVTMMFWYRQQPGQSLTLIATANQGSEATYESGFVIDKFPISRPNLTFSTLTVSNMSPEDSSIYLCSVGTGEGYGYTFGSGTRLTVV.

CDR3 amino acids: CASSFPPVRADQETQYF. CDR3 bases: TGTGCCAGCAGCTTTCCCCCGGTTCGAGCGGACCAAGAGACCCAGTACTTC. The rearrangement joins TRBV11-3 to TRBJ2-5; tentatively, D is TRBD2 (5 bases). Trimming took off 3 bases at V and 0 bases at J, with 17 bases between the two ends. This CDR3 comprises 17 residues. Germline CDR1 reads SGHNT; CDR2 reads YENEEA.

The chain employs TRBV2 and TRBJ1-1, with 8 bases lining up with TRBD1. The V and J ends lost 7 bases and 3 bases, in that order; junction bases with no gene match: 1. Germline lookup yields CDR1 SNHLY and CDR2 FYNNEI. This CDR3 is built from 12 residues. For the CDR3, the DNA is TGTGCCAGCAACAGGGGGGACACTGAAGCTTTCTTT. This encodes CASNRGDTEAFF.

The chain employs TRBV19 and TRBJ2-1, with TRBD2 matching 8 bases. CDR3 length: 18 residues. Germline V lookup: CDR1 LNHDA, CDR2 SQIVND (reference sequence). V dropped 3 bases and J dropped 7; count of bases not matched to a gene: 17. Here the CDR3 DNA reads TGTGCCAGTAGTATTTTACCGGTTGAAGCGGGAGCACGGAATGAGCAGTTCTTC. Its protein is CASSILPVEAGARNEQFF. The whole variable domain, filled in from reference TRBV19 and TRBJ2-1, reads DGGITQSPKYLFRKEGQNVTLSCEQNLNHDAMYWYRQDPGQGLRLIYYSQIVNDFQKGDIAEGYSVSREKKESFPLTVTSAQKNPTAFYLCASSILPVEAGARNEQFFGPGTRLTVL.

The chain is built from TRBV25-1 and TRBJ2-7; 7 bases agree with TRBD1. Germline assignment: CDR1 MGHDK and CDR2 SYGVNS. The V and J ends lost 8 bases and 2 bases, in that order; junction bases with no gene match: 9. The CDR3 covers 14 residues. In nucleotides, the CDR3 is TGTGCCAGCGCCCGACAGGGACCCACCTACGAGCAGTACTTC. Protein sequence: CASARQGPTYEQYF.

This chain links TRBV19 with TRBJ2-2; D gene unclear. Germline V gives CDR1 LNHDA, CDR2 SQIVND (reference sequence). The V and J ends lost 3 bases and 7 bases respectively, with 9 bases between them. The CDR3 sequence is 13 residues long. The CDR3 protein is CASSIGGFGELFF. CDR3 coding DNA: TGTGCCAGTAGTATCGGTGGTTTCGGGGAGCTGTTTTTT.

The genes are TRBV6-6 and TRBJ1-5; D is unclear. CDR1 MNHNY and CDR2 SVGAGI come from the germline V gene (reference sequence). CDR3 length: 12 amino acids. With 8 bases removed from V and 1 base from J, the gap between germline ends came to 6 bases. Written as DNA, the CDR3 is TGTGCCAGCGAGATCAGCAATCAGCCCCAGCATTTT. Amino acid sequence: CASEISNQPQHF.

The chain combines TRBV30 with TRBJ1-3, with D tentatively TRBD1 (5 bases). The germline V gene encodes CDR1 GTSNPN and CDR2 SVGIG (reference sequence). CDR3 length: 15 residues. Trimming shortened V by 5 bases and J by 1 base, and 15 bases separated the two germline ends. CDR3 nucleotide sequence: TGTGCCTGGCTCCCGGGAGGGGAATCTGGAAACACCATATATTTT. Translating it yields CAWLPGGESGNTIYF. Combining the CDR3 with reference TRBV30 and TRBJ1-3 gives the whole variable domain SQTIHQWPATLVQPVGSPLSLECTVEGTSNPNLYWYRQAAGRGLQLLFYSVGIGQISSEVPQNLSASRPQDRQFILSSKKLLLSDSGFYLCAWLPGGESGNTIYFGEGSWLTVV.

The chain is built from TRBV29-1 and TRBJ2-7; D is ambiguous. CDR1 and CDR2 (germline): SQVTM, ANQGSEA. V was trimmed by 3 bases and J by 5 bases, leaving 17 bases between them. The CDR3 covers 14 residues. CDR3 amino acids: CSVETPSHPHEQYF. CDR3 nucleotides: TGCAGCGTTGAGACACCCTCACACCCCCACGAGCAGTACTTC.

The rearrangement links TRBV4-2 to TRBJ2-3; TRBD2 matches 8 bases. The CDR3 has 16 residues. The germline V gene has CDR1 LGHNA and CDR2 YNFKEQ. The junction had 5 bases not matched to a gene; V was cut back by 0 bases and J by 3 bases. The CDR3 loop reads CASSQDPAGGTDTQYF. For the CDR3, the DNA is TGTGCCAGCAGCCAAGATCCGGCGGGAGGTACAGATACGCAGTATTTT.

The rearrangement uses TRBV11-2 and TRBJ2-7; 9 bases are a match to TRBD2. Germline CDR1 and CDR2: SGHAT and FQNNGV. V lost 1 base and J lost 2; bases outside the gene matches: 6. CDR3 length: 16 amino acids. CDR3 DNA sequence: TGTGCCAGCAGCTTAGCCGCAGCGGGAGGAACCTACGAGCAGTACTTC. Translation: CASSLAAAGGTYEQYF.

This chain connects TRBV19 to TRBJ2-2, with D hard to call. The germline V gene has CDR1 LNHDA and CDR2 SQIVND (reference sequence). The CDR3 covers 12 residues. The ends were cut back, 7 bases at V and 4 bases at J, with 7 bases in the middle. This CDR3 is CASNQATGELFF. Here the CDR3 DNA reads TGTGCCAGTAATCAGGCCACCGGGGAGCTGTTTTTT.

Comments on this clone: Its ends do not fully match the called genes, so a read error is possible. V usage is TRBV28 and J usage is TRBJ2-7, with D tentatively TRBD1 (5 bases). CDR3 size: 12 residues. Germline V gene sequence: CDR1 MDHEN, CDR2 SYDVKM. In nucleotides, the CDR3 is TGTACCAGCAGTTTAGGACATTTGGAGCAGTACTTC. Its translation: CTSSLGHLEQYF.

The rearrangement joins TRBV28 to TRBJ2-7; 9 positions match TRBD1. CDR1 is MDHEN, CDR2 SYDVKM, per germline. After removal of 4 bases from V and 3 bases from J, the junction contained 10 bases not matched to a gene. The CDR3 has 16 amino acids. The CDR3 sequence: CASSSSTGTGYYEQYF. The CDR3 DNA sequence: TGTGCCAGCAGTTCCTCCACCGGGACAGGGTACTACGAGCAGTACTTC.

This chain links TRBV5-1 with TRBJ2-3; D is possibly TRBD1 (5 bases). CDR1 is SGHRS and CDR2 is YFSETQ in the germline V gene. V was cut by 0 bases and J by 1 base, with 18 bases left in between. The CDR3 contains 18 residues. For the CDR3, the DNA is TGCGCCAGCAGCTTGGAACCCCAGGGCCTGTCAGGCACAGATACGCAGTATTTT. Translation: CASSLEPQGLSGTDTQYF.

This clone was recorded a few times. The chain has TRBV4-2 and TRBJ2-1, with 8 bases fitting TRBD2. Germline assignment: CDR1 LGHNA and CDR2 YNFKEQ. This CDR3 spans 17 amino acids. V gave up 5 bases and J gave up 0 bases; unmatched junction bases: 9. The CDR3 nucleotides read TGTGCCAGCAGCTCCCTGTCCGGGAGGGACTCCTACAATGAGCAGTTCTTC. It yields the protein CASSSLSGRDSYNEQFF.

V gene TRBV19 combines with J gene TRBJ1-4, with D perhaps matching TRBD1 (5 bases). The CDR3 loop spans 16 amino acids. The V gene lost 3 bases and the J gene lost 8 bases, with 19 bases spanning the gap. Per germline, CDR1 LNHDA and CDR2 SQIVND (reference sequence). The CDR3 region has the DNA TGTGCCAGTAGTATGGGTTCGGTGGGACTTGAGGAAAAACTGTTTTTT. Its protein is CASSMGSVGLEEKLFF.

The count of this clone is one. CDR3 region: CASRARTGWEKLFF. In DNA form, the CDR3 reads TGTGCCAGCAGAGCCCGGACAGGGTGGGAAAAACTGTTTTTT. The chain uses TRBV2 and TRBJ1-4; 8 nucleotides match TRBD1. From germline, CDR1 is SNHLY and CDR2 FYNNEI. V gave up 6 bases and J gave up 8 bases; unmatched junction bases: 8. CDR3 length: 14 residues.